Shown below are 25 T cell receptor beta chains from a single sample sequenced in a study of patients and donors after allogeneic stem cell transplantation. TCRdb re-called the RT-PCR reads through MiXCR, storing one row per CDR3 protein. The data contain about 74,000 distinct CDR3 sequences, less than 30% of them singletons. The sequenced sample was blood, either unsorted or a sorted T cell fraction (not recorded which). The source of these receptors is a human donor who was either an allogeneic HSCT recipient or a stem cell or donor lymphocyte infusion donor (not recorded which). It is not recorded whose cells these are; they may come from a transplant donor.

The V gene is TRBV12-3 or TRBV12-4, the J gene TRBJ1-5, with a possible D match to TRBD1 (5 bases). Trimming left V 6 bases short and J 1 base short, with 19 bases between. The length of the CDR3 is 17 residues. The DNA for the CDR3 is TGTGCCAGCAGCCTCCGGCGTCCCGAGGGGAGCAATCAGCCCCAGCATTTT. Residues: CASSLRRPEGSNQPQHF.

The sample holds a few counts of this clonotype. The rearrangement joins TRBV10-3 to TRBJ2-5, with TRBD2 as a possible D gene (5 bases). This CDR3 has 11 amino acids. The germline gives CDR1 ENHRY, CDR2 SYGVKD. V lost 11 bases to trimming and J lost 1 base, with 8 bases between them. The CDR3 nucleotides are TGTGCCGTACTAGTCCAAGAGACCCAGTACTTC. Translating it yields CAVLVQETQYF.

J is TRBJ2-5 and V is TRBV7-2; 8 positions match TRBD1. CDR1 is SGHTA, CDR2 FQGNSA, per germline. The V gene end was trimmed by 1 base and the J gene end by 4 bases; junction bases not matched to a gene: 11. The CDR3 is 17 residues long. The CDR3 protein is CASSLVGQGALLETQYF. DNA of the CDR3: TGTGCCAGCAGCTTAGTTGGCCAGGGGGCTCTCTTAGAGACCCAGTACTTC.

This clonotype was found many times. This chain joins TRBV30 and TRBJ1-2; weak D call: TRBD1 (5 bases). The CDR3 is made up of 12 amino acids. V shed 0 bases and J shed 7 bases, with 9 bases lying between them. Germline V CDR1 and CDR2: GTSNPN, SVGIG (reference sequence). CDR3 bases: TGTGCCTGGAGTGTGGGGACCCTTGGCTACACCTTC. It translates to CAWSVGTLGYTF.

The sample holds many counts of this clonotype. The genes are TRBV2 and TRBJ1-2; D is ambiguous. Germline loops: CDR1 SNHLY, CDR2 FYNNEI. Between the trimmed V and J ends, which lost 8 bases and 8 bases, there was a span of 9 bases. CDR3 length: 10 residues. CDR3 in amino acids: CASLLGGYTF. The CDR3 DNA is TGTGCCAGCCTGCTAGGGGGCTACACCTTC.

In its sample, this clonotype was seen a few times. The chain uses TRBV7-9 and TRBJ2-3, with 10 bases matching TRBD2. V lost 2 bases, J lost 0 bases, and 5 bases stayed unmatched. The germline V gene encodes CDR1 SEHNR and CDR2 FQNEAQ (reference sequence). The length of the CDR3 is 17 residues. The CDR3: CASSLLAGATSTDTQYF. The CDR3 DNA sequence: TGTGCCAGCAGCTTACTAGCGGGGGCCACTAGCACAGATACGCAGTATTTT.

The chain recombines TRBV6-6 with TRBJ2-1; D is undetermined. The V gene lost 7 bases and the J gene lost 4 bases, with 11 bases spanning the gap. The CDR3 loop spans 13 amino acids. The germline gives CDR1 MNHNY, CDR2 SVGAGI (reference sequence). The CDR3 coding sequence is TGTGCCAGCACCTACCTAAGTTACAATGAGCAGTTCTTC. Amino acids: CASTYLSYNEQFF.

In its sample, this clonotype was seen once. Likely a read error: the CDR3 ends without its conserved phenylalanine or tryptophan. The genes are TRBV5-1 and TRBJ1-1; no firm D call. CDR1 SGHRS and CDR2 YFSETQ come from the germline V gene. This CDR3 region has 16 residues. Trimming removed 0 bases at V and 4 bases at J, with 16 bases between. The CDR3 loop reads CASSLEVSSLGTEAFL. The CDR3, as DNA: TGCGCCAGCAGCTTGGAGGTCTCCTCGCTCGGCACTGAAGCTTTCTTG.

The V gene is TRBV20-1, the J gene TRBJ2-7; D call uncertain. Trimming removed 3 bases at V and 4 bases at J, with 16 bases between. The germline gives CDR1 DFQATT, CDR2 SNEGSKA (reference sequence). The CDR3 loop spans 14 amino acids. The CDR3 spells CSASTAPPQYEQYF. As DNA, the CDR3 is TGCAGTGCTAGTACGGCACCGCCTCAATACGAGCAGTACTTC.

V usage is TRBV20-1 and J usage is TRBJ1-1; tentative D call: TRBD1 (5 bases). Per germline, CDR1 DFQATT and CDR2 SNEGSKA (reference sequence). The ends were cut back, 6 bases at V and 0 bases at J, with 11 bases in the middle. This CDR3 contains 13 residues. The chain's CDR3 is CSAPGTVNTEAFF. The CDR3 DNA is TGCAGTGCGCCCGGGACGGTGAACACTGAAGCTTTCTTT.

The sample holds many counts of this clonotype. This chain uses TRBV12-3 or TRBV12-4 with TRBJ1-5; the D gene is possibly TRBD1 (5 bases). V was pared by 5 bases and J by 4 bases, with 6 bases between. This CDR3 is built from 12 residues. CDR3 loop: CASSAGNQPQHF. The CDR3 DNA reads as TGTGCCAGCAGTGCAGGGAATCAGCCCCAGCATTTT.

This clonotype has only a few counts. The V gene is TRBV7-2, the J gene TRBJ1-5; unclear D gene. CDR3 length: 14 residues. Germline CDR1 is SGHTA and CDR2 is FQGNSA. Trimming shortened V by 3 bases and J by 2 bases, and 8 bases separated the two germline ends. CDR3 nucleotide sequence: TGTGCCAGCAGCTTGATTGCGGGCAATCAGCCCCAGCATTTT. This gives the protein CASSLIAGNQPQHF.

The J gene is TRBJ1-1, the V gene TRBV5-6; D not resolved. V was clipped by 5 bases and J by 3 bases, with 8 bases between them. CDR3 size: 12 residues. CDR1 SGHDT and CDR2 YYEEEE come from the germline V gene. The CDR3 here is CASRTAYTEAFF. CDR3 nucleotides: TGTGCCAGCAGAACAGCATACACTGAAGCTTTCTTT.

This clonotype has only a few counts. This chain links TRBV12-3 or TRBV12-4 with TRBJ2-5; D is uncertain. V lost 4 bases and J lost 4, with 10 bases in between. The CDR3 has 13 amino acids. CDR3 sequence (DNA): TGTGCCAGCAGTTCACATCTAATAGAGACCCAGTACTTC. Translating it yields CASSSHLIETQYF.

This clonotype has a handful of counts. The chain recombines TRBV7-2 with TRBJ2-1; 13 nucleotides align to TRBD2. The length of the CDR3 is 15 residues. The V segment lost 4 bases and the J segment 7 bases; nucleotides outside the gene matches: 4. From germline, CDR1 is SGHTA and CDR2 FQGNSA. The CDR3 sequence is CASSSGLAGVNEQFF. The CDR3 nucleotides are TGTGCCAGCAGCTCCGGACTAGCGGGAGTTAATGAGCAGTTCTTC. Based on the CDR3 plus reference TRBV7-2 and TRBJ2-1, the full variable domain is GAGVSQSPSNKVTEKGKDVELRCDPISGHTALYWYRQSLGQGLEFLIYFQGNSAPDKSGLPSDRFSAERTGGSVSTLTIQRTQQEDSAVYLCASSSGLAGVNEQFFGPGTRLTVL.

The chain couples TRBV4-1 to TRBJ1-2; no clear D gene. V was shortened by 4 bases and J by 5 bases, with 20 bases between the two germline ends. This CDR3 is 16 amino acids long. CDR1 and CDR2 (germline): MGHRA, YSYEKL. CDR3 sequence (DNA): TGCGCCAGCAGCCGCGGGAACAGAGGCTCTCCGTATGGCTACACCTTC. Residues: CASSRGNRGSPYGYTF.

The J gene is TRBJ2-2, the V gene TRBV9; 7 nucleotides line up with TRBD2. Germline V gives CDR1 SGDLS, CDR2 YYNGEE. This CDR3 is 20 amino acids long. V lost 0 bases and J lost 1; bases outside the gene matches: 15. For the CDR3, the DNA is TGTGCCAGCAGCGTAGTGGGGAGGCGGGAGCCCTTTGTGAACACCGGGGAGCTGTTTTTT. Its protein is CASSVVGRREPFVNTGELFF. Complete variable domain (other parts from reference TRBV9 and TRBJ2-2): DSGVTQTPKHLITATGQRVTLRCSPRSGDLSVYWYQQSLDQGLQFLIQYYNGEERAKGNILERFSAQQFPDLHSELNLSSLELGDSALYFCASSVVGRREPFVNTGELFFGEGSRLTVL.

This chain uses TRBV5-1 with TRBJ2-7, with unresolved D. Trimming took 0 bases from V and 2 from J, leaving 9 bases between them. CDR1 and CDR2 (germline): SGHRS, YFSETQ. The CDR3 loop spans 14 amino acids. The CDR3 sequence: CASSLGRAPYEQYF. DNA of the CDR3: TGCGCCAGCAGCTTGGGACGGGCTCCCTACGAGCAGTACTTC.

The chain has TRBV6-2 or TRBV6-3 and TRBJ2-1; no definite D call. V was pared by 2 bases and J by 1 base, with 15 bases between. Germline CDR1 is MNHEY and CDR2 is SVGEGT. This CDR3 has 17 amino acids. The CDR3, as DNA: TGTGCCAGCAGTTACGTGGCCCCGCGGTCGTCCTACAATGAGCAGTTCTTC. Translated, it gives CASSYVAPRSSYNEQFF.

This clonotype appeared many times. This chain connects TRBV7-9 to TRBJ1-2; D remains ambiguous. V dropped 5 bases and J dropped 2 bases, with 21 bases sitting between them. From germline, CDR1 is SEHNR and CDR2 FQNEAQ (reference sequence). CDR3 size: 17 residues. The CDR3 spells CASSPSAADVVNYGYTF. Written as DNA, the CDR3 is TGTGCCAGCAGCCCGTCGGCCGCTGACGTTGTAAACTATGGCTACACCTTC. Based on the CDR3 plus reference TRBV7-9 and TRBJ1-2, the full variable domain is DTGVSQNPRHKITKRGQNVTFRCDPISEHNRLYWYRQTLGQGPEFLTYFQNEAQLEKSRLLSDRFSAERPKGSFSTLEIQRTEQGDSAMYLCASSPSAADVVNYGYTFGSGTRLTVV.

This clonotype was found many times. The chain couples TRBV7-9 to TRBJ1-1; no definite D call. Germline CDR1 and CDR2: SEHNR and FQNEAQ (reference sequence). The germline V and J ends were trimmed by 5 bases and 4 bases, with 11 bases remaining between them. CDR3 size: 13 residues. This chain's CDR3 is CASSPSAGTEAFF. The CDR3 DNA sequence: TGTGCCAGCAGCCCTTCAGCCGGCACTGAAGCTTTCTTT.

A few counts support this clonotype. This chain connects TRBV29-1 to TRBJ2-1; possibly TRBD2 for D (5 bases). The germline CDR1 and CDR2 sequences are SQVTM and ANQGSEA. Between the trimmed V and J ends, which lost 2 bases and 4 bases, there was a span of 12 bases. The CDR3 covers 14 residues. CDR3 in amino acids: CSVELLGPYNEQFF. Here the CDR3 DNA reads TGCAGCGTTGAACTACTAGGACCTTACAATGAGCAGTTCTTC.

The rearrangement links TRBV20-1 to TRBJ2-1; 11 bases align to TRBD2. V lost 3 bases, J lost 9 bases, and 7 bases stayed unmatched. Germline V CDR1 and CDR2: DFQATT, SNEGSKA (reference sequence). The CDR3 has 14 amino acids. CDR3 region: CSASGTSGGGEQFF. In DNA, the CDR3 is TGCAGTGCTAGCGGGACTAGCGGAGGTGGTGAGCAGTTCTTC.

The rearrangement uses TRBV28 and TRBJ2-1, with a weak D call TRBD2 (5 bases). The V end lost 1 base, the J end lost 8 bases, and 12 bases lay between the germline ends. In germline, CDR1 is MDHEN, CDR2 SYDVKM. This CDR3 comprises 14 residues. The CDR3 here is CASSLFGRTDEQFF. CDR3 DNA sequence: TGTGCCAGCAGTTTATTTGGCAGGACTGATGAGCAGTTCTTC.

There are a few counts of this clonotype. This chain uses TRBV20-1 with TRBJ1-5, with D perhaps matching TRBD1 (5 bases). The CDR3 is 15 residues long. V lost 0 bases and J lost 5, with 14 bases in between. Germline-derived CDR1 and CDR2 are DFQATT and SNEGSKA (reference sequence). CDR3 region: CSARDRSGTDQPQHF. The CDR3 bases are TGCAGTGCTAGAGATCGATCCGGGACTGATCAGCCCCAGCATTTT.